This T cell receptor (beta chain) appears in the sequencing data of a study of identical twins. This clonotype has more than one count but fewer than ten. Its target is unknown. The V end was cut by 3 bases, the J end by 6 bases, with 9 bases between. The CDR3 runs 13 residues. TCRdb reprocessed the 5' RACE reads via MiXCR and lists one record per CDR3 protein. The sample gives hundreds of thousands of distinct CDR3 sequences, 15% to 20% of which show up once; roughly 14% is in the top ten. Overall study results and limits: Monozygotic twins shared more out-of-frame TCR alpha than recombination models predicted.

In addition, the sample was reused for a study of T cells expressing NK-cell markers. This second study says: The TCR beta repertoires were obtained from sorted CD3+CD56+NKG2C+, CD3+CD56+NKG2C- and CD3+CD56-NKG2C+ T cells. Seven donors tested HCMV-seropositive and one tested seronegative among the eight sequenced.

The sample taken for sequencing was PBMCs. The TCR comes from a woman between 18 and 29 years old in good health. This sequence joins TRBV12-3 or TRBV12-4 and TRBJ2-1; unclear D gene. In DNA, the CDR3 is TGTGCCAGCAGTTTGCGGCACCTCAATGAGCAGTTCTTC. Protein product: CASSLRHLNEQFF.